This TCR beta chain comes out of a study of blood T cell repertoires in COVID-19. Across the whole study: Acute and convalescent COVID-19 specimens originated in the United States, Italy and Spain. The analysed material was cDNA or gDNA that came from T cells, B-cell-depleted T cells, or PBMCs.

The CDR3 contains 11 residues. Per the germline V gene, CDR1 is GTSNPN and CDR2 is SVGIG (reference sequence). The V gene lost 4 bases and the J gene lost 8 bases, with 11 bases spanning the gap. In the original analysis: Counts of nucleated cells, estimated from reference gene primer amplification, were obtained. Libraries were prepared by immunoSEQ multiplex PCR; TCRdb keeps only in-frame clonotypes and omits some of them. V and J calls and clone size are as listed in that table; D and trimming were resolved from the DNA. The sample records 60,000 to 80,000 clones, 84% being singletons. This chain connects TRBV30 to TRBJ1-2, with D maybe TRBD1 (5 bases). This clonotype originated in a man aged 45-60 years with active COVID-19. Sequenced input: peripheral blood. The CDR3 spells CAWKAGFGYTF. The CDR3 nucleotides are TGTGCCTGGAAAGCAGGGTTCGGCTACACCTTC.